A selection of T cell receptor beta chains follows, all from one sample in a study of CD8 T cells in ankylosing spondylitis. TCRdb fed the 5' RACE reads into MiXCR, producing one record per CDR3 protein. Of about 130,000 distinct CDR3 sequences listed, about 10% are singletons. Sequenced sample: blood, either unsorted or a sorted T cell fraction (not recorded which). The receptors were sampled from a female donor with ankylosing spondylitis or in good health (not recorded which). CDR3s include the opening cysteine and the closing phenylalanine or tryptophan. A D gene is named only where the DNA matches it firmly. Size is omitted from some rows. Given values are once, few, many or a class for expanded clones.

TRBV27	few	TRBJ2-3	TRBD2	TGTGCCACCTGGGCGCAGCGGGAGCCCTCCCCGGAGAGCACAGATACGCAGTATTTT	CATWAQREPSPESTDTQYF
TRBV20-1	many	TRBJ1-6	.	TGCAGTGCTAGGCCCGAGGGGAGAGCACCCCTCCACTTT	CSARPEGRAPLHF
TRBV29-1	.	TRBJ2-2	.	TGCAGCGTTGAAGATAGGGGCCGACGGAGTATCGGGGAGCTGTTTTTT	CSVEDRGRRSIGELFF
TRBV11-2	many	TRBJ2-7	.	TGTGCCAGCAGCTTAGGAGGGGCGAGGGACTCCTACGAGCAGTACTTC	CASSLGGARDSYEQYF
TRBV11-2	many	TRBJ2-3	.	TGTGCCAGCAGCTTAGATCTTACAGATACGCAGTATTTT	CASSLDLTDTQYF
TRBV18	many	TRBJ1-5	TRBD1	TGTGCCAGCTCACGGACAGGGGGGGATAGCAATCAGCCCCAGCATTTT	CASSRTGGDSNQPQHF
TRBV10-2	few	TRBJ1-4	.	TGCGCCAGCAGACAGGGAGGGGGTGAAAAACTGTTTTTT	CASRQGGGEKLFF
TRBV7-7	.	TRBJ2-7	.	TGTGCCAGCAGCTTAACCGACAGATCAAACGAGCAGTACTTC	CASSLTDRSNEQYF
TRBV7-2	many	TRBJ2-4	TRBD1	TGTGCCAGCAGCTTAGGCCGGGACAGGGGCAGAAACATTCAGTACTTC	CASSLGRDRGRNIQYF
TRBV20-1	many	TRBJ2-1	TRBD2	TGCAGTGCTGAAACTAGCGGGTCCTACAATGAGCAGTTCTTC	CSAETSGSYNEQFF
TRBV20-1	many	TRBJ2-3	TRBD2	TGCAGTGCCAGCACCGGGACTAGCGTCAGTACGCAGTATTTT	CSASTGTSVSTQYF
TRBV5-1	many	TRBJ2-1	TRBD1	TGCGCCAGCAGCTTGTCTCGGGGGGACAGGGTATTCGAGGAGCAGTTCTTC	CASSLSRGDRVFEEQFF
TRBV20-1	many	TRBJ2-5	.	TGCAGTGCTGGTGGGCCAGGGTTAGGAGGAGAGACCCAGTACTTC	CSAGGPGLGGETQYF
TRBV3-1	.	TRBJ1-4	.	TGTGCCAGCAGCCAAGACTCACGGTCAGGGTCTGAAAAACTGTTTTTT	CASSQDSRSGSEKLFF
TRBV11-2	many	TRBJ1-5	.	TGTGCCAGCAGCCCGAGTCCCAATCAGCCCCAGCATTTT	CASSPSPNQPQHF
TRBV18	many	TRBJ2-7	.	TGTGCCAGCTCCCCCGTGGCCAGCCGGGGTGACGAGCAGTACTTC	CASSPVASRGDEQYF
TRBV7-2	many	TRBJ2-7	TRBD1	TGTGCCAGCAGCCCCCGACAGGGAACCTACGAGCAGTACTTC	CASSPRQGTYEQYF
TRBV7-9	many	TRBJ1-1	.	TGTGCCAGCAGCCCGTATGGGGGGCGAAAGAACACTGAAGCTTTCTTT	CASSPYGGRKNTEAFF
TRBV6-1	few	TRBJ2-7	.	TGTGCCAGCAGTGAAAGGAACTCATACGAGCAGTACTTC	CASSERNSYEQYF
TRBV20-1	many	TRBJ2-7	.	TGCAGTGCCCGGGGACGGTACGAGCAGTACTTC	CSARGRYEQYF
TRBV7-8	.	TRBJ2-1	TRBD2	TGTGCCAGCAGCCAGGGACTAGCGTACACTGAGCAGTTCTTC	CASSQGLAYTEQFF
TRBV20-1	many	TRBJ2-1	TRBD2	TGCAGTGCTAGAGGGACTAGCGAAATCGATGAGCAGTTCTTC	CSARGTSEIDEQFF
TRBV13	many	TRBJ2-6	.	TGTGCCAGCAGTCCTTCTGGGGCCAACGTCCTGACTTTC	CASSPSGANVLTF